What follows is one TCR beta chain and its context. The antigen is not known. This sample was taken from a study of T cell responses to AZD1222 COVID-19 vaccine. The germline V gene has CDR1 MNHEY and CDR2 SVGAGI. V was trimmed by 4 bases and J by 4 bases, leaving 13 bases between them. The CDR3 runs 14 residues. Study outcomes and limitations: Sampling that yielded the repertoires occurred only after the peak T cell response.

The assay was immunoSEQ multiplex PCR, and TCRdb's table has in-frame clones only and misses some. The sample yields more than 65,000 clones, over 65% seen once. The specimen comprised peripheral blood, sampled 28 days after the second AZD1222 dose. This chain uses TRBV6-5 with TRBJ1-2; no definite D call. The clonotype originates from an adult who received the AZD1222 COVID-19 vaccine. The CDR3 nucleotides are TGTGCCAGCAGTTCGTCCGTCGGCATCTATGGCTACACCTTC. This translates into CASSSSVGIYGYTF.